These 25 T cell receptor beta chains share one sample of origin, sequenced in a study of shared clonotypes between healthy human individuals. This table comes from immunoSEQ multiplex PCR, and its TCRdb copy is limited to in-frame clones, with some not included. This sample has some 2,400,000 clones, with 95% found just once. Sequencing input: naive CD4+ T cells sorted from blood. Stated subset: CD45RA+ positively selected. The receptors were sampled from a man between 18 and 35 years old in good health.

This chain uses TRBV27 with TRBJ2-5; D unresolved. Germline V gene data show CDR1 as MNHEY and CDR2 as SMNVEV (reference sequence). The V gene lost 4 bases and the J gene lost 7 bases, with 28 bases spanning the gap. This CDR3 is built from 18 residues. The CDR3 reads CASSYRWSSLGSLVTQYF. CDR3 in DNA: TGTGCCAGCAGTTACCGTTGGAGCTCTCTGGGTTCATTGGTGACCCAGTACTTC.

This chain connects TRBV5-6 to TRBJ1-1, with 11 positions matching TRBD1. Germline CDR1 is SGHDT and CDR2 is YYEEEE. Trimming removed 4 bases from V and 2 bases from J; junction bases left unmatched: 13. This CDR3 contains 18 residues. CDR3: CASSSEDRGRALNTEAFF. In DNA form, the CDR3 reads TGTGCCAGCAGCAGCGAGGACAGGGGGCGAGCTCTAAACACTGAAGCTTTCTTT.

CDR3 DNA sequence: TGTGCCTGGAGTTTCGCGGGACAAGGGGGCTACGAGCAGTACTTC. Translated, it gives CAWSFAGQGGYEQYF. The V and J genes are TRBV30 and TRBJ2-7; D could derive from TRBD1 or TRBD2 (6 bases each). Trimming cost V 2 bases and J 3 bases, with 17 bases left between them. The CDR3 runs to 15 residues. CDR1 and CDR2 from the germline V gene are GTSNPN and SVGIG (reference sequence).

The gene calls are TRBV9 and TRBJ2-3; 16 positions match TRBD2. CDR3 length: 17 residues. The V gene's germline CDR1 is SGDLS and CDR2 YYNGEE. After removal of 3 bases from V and 4 bases from J, the junction contained 5 bases not matched to a gene. CDR3: CASSAGLAGGFADTQYF. Written as DNA, the CDR3 is TGTGCCAGCAGCGCGGGACTAGCGGGAGGGTTTGCAGATACGCAGTATTTT.

The chain employs TRBV30 and TRBJ1-5, with D possibly being TRBD1 (6 bases). V was clipped by 1 base and J by 2 bases, with 15 bases between them. The CDR3 length is 16 residues. The V gene's germline CDR1 is GTSNPN and CDR2 SVGIG (reference sequence). CDR3 residues: CAWSARGGGGNQPQHF. In nucleotides, the CDR3 is TGTGCCTGGAGTGCCCGAGGGGGGGGCGGCAATCAGCCCCAGCATTTT.

V usage is TRBV19 and J usage is TRBJ2-3; no clear D. This CDR3 region has 15 residues. The germline V gene has CDR1 LNHDA and CDR2 SQIVND (reference sequence). With 4 bases removed from V and 1 base from J, the gap between germline ends came to 12 bases. The CDR3 protein is CASSKGSRGTDTQYF. DNA of the CDR3: TGTGCCAGTAGTAAGGGCAGCCGAGGCACAGATACGCAGTATTTT. The variable domain in full, completed from reference TRBV19 and TRBJ2-3, reads DGGITQSPKYLFRKEGQNVTLSCEQNLNHDAMYWYRQDPGQGLRLIYYSQIVNDFQKGDIAEGYSVSREKKESFPLTVTSAQKNPTAFYLCASSKGSRGTDTQYFGPGTRLTVL.

The J gene is TRBJ1-6, the V gene TRBV28, with no clear D. The V end was cut by 7 bases, the J end by 9 bases, with 19 bases between. Germline lookup yields CDR1 MDHEN and CDR2 SYDVKM. The CDR3 contains 15 residues. CDR3 amino acids: CASTPSRVRSSPLHF. CDR3 coding DNA: TGTGCCAGCACCCCGTCCCGGGTGCGTAGTTCACCCCTCCACTTT.

The genes are TRBV18 and TRBJ2-7; 10 nucleotides match TRBD2. This CDR3 is 14 amino acids long. Germline CDR1 KGHSH, CDR2 LQKENI. Unmatched junction bases numbered 4, after V lost 1 base and J lost 7 bases. The CDR3 spells CASSPLAGGWEQYF. The CDR3 bases are TGTGCCAGCTCACCACTAGCGGGAGGATGGGAGCAGTACTTC.

The chain carries TRBV2 and TRBJ2-5, with D hard to call. The CDR3 contains 13 residues. V lost 4 bases and J 4 bases, leaving 10 bases between the germline ends. The germline V gene has CDR1 SNHLY and CDR2 FYNNEI. This CDR3 reads CASSVQRLETQYF. CDR3 in DNA: TGTGCCAGCAGTGTCCAGAGGTTAGAGACCCAGTACTTC.

Here the CDR3 reads CASSESTRYEQFF. For the CDR3, the DNA is TGCGCCAGCAGTGAGTCGACAAGGTATGAGCAGTTCTTC. The chain recombines TRBV10-1 with TRBJ2-1; no clear D. Germline CDR1 WNHNN, CDR2 SYGVQD (reference sequence). This CDR3 spans 13 amino acids. The V end lost 0 bases, the J end lost 8 bases, and 8 bases lay between the germline ends.

The chain carries TRBV5-4 and TRBJ2-3, with TRBD1 matching 9 bases. Germline loops: CDR1 SGHNT, CDR2 YYREEE (reference sequence). V was clipped by 4 bases and J by 4 bases; unmatched bases: 7. This CDR3 has 15 residues. CDR3 DNA: TGTGCCAGCAGCCCTGGACAGGGGAGGGCAGATACGCAGTATTTT. Its protein product is CASSPGQGRADTQYF. The full variable domain, completed using reference TRBV5-4 and TRBJ2-3, is ETGVTQSPTHLIKTRGQQVTLRCSSQSGHNTVSWYQQALGQGPQFIFQYYREEENGRGNFPPRFSGLQFPNYSSELNVNALELDDSALYLCASSPGQGRADTQYFGPGTRLTVL.

The chain combines TRBV25-1 with TRBJ2-7, with TRBD2 as a possible D gene (6 bases). Trimming left V 3 bases short and J 2 bases short, with 14 bases between. Germline CDR1 is MGHDK and CDR2 is SYGVNS. The CDR3 extends over 15 amino acids. The CDR3, as DNA: TGTGCCAGCAGTGATCGAGGCGGGAACACCTACGAGCAGTACTTC. This encodes CASSDRGGNTYEQYF.

V usage is TRBV5-1 and J usage is TRBJ2-3; 11 bases fit TRBD1. The CDR3 totals 16 residues. The germline gives CDR1 SGHRS, CDR2 YFSETQ. J was trimmed by 4 bases and V by 1 base; bases with no gene match: 5. DNA for the CDR3: TGCGCCAGCAGCTTGTTCTCGGGACAGGGGGCAGATACGCAGTATTTT. It encodes CASSLFSGQGADTQYF.

The chain joins TRBV18 to TRBJ2-3; TRBD1 is a possible D gene (6 bases). This CDR3 comprises 15 residues. V lost 6 bases and J lost 6, with 19 bases in between. The germline gives CDR1 KGHSH, CDR2 LQKENI. CDR3 bases: TGTGCCAGCTCTCCCAACGGGACACCAGGCGATACGCAGTATTTT. This codes for CASSPNGTPGDTQYF. Using reference TRBV18 and TRBJ2-3 for the parts outside the CDR3, the full variable domain is NAGVMQNPRHLVRRRGQEARLRCSPMKGHSHVYWYRQLPEEGLKFMVYLQKENIIDESGMPKERFSAEFPKEGPSILRIQQVVRGDSAAYFCASSPNGTPGDTQYFGPGTRLTVL.

The rearrangement uses TRBV5-1 and TRBJ2-3, with D unresolved. Germline loops: CDR1 SGHRS, CDR2 YFSETQ. With 1 base removed from V and 8 bases from J, the gap between germline ends came to 11 bases. The CDR3 consists of 13 residues. The CDR3 loop is CASSLLMGSTQYF. The CDR3 DNA reads TGCGCCAGCAGCTTGTTGATGGGAAGTACGCAGTATTTT.

The chain joins TRBV14 to TRBJ1-3; D is possibly TRBD1 (5 bases). V lost 5 bases to trimming and J lost 0 bases, with 14 bases between them. The CDR3 is 16 residues long. Looked up from germline, CDR1 is SGHDN and CDR2 is FVKESK. The CDR3 coding sequence is TGTGCCAGCAGCTCAGACAGAGGTCTCTCTGGAAACACCATATATTTT. Its protein is CASSSDRGLSGNTIYF.

CDR3 nucleotide sequence: TGCGCCAGCAGCCAAGATAAAGCTTCCTTCTATGGCTACACCTTC. Protein sequence: CASSQDKASFYGYTF. This chain connects TRBV4-3 to TRBJ1-2; D ambiguous. Per germline, CDR1 LGHNA and CDR2 YSLEER. With 0 bases removed from V and 4 bases from J, the gap between germline ends came to 12 bases. This CDR3 region has 15 residues.

The chain has TRBV5-1 and TRBJ1-1, with TRBD1 matching 7 bases. The CDR3 consists of 14 residues. The ends lost 1 base at V and 4 bases at J; junction bases unmatched: 4. Germline-derived CDR1 and CDR2 are SGHRS and YFSETQ. CDR3 sequence reads: CASSLKAGGTEAFF. The CDR3 nucleotides are TGCGCCAGCAGCTTGAAGGCAGGGGGCACTGAAGCTTTCTTT.

This clone was seen a few times. The chain is built from TRBV11-2 and TRBJ1-4; no firm D call. V shed 5 bases and J shed 7 bases, with 14 bases lying between them. CDR1 and CDR2 from the germline V gene are SGHAT and FQNNGV. The CDR3 totals 14 residues. The CDR3 here is CASSPRVGSEKLFF. The CDR3 DNA reads TGTGCCAGCAGCCCAAGGGTGGGGAGTGAAAAACTGTTTTTT.

The chain links TRBV7-9 to TRBJ1-4; possible D gene TRBD1, 6 bases. Germline-derived CDR1 and CDR2 are SEHNR and FQNEAQ (reference sequence). V was cut by 1 base and J by 15 bases, with 15 bases left in between. This CDR3 region has 13 residues. Here the CDR3 DNA reads TGTGCCAGCAGCTTAGACCGCCCGGGGGCCATGTTTTTT. This codes for CASSLDRPGAMFF.

Notes on this clone: Other nucleotide sequences from this sample produce the same CDR3. This sequence joins TRBV10-3 and TRBJ1-5, with 7 bases fitting TRBD1. Germline-derived CDR1 and CDR2 are ENHRY and SYGVKD. CDR3 length equals 14 residues. Trimming cost V 4 bases and J 3 bases; bases outside gene matches: 3. This chain's CDR3 is CAISGGQSNQPQHF. In DNA form, the CDR3 reads TGTGCCATCAGTGGGGGACAGTCCAATCAGCCCCAGCATTTT.

V and J are TRBV6-5 and TRBJ2-3; possible D gene TRBD2, 5 bases. The CDR3 loop spans 14 amino acids. Germline V gene data show CDR1 as MNHEY and CDR2 as SVGAGI. The CDR3 nucleotides are TGTGCTTCCCGAGAAGGAGGACTCACAGATACGCAGTATTTT. Protein sequence: CASREGGLTDTQYF.

The rearrangement joins TRBV7-9 to TRBJ2-7, with D perhaps TRBD1 or TRBD2 (5 bases each). CDR1 SEHNR and CDR2 FQNEAQ come from the germline V gene (reference sequence). The CDR3 loop spans 14 amino acids. Trimming stripped 3 bases from V and 4 bases from J, with 13 bases between. Here the CDR3 reads CASSFGAEIYEQYF. In DNA form, the CDR3 reads TGTGCCAGCAGCTTCGGGGCAGAGATTTACGAGCAGTACTTC. The full variable domain, its missing parts supplied by reference TRBV7-9 and TRBJ2-7, is DTGVSQNPRHKITKRGQNVTFRCDPISEHNRLYWYRQTLGQGPEFLTYFQNEAQLEKSRLLSDRFSAERPKGSFSTLEIQRTEQGDSAMYLCASSFGAEIYEQYFGPGTRLTVT.

CDR3 DNA sequence: TGTGCCAGCAGTTTGCGCGGAATGATGGCTGGGGCCAACGTCCTGACTTTC. Its translation is CASSLRGMMAGANVLTF. The J gene is TRBJ2-6, the V gene TRBV28; the D is unclear. CDR1 and CDR2 (germline): MDHEN, SYDVKM. With 3 bases removed from V and 2 bases from J, the gap between germline ends came to 14 bases. The CDR3 runs to 17 residues. The variable domain in full, with the rest retrieved from reference TRBV28 and TRBJ2-6, is DVKVTQSSRYLVKRTGEKVFLECVQDMDHENMFWYRQDPGLGLRLIYFSYDVKMKEKGDIPEGYSVSREKKERFSLILESASTNQTSMYLCASSLRGMMAGANVLTFGAGSRLTVL.

J is TRBJ2-7 and V is TRBV7-9; D is uncertain. Trimming shortened V by 5 bases and J by 6 bases, and 14 bases separated the two germline ends. This CDR3 has 13 amino acids. CDR1 and CDR2 from the germline V gene are SEHNR and FQNEAQ (reference sequence). DNA for the CDR3: TGTGCCAGCAGCCCCTTGCAAGTCGGCGAGCAGTACTTC. Amino acid sequence: CASSPLQVGEQYF.